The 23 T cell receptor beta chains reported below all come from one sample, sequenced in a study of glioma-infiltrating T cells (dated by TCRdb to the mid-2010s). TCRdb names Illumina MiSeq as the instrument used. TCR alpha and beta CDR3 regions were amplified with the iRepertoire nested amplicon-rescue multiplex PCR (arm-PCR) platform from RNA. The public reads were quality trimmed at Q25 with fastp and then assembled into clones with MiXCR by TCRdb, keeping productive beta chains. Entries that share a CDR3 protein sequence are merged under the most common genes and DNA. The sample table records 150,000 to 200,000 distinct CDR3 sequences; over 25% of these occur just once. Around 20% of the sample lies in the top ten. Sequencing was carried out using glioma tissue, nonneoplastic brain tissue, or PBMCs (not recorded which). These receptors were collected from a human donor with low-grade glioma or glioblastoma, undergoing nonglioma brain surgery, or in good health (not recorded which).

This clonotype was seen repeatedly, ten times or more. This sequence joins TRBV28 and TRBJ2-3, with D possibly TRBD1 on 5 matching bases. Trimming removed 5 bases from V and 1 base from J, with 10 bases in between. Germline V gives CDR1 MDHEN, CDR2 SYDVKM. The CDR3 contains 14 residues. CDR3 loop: CASSPLTGTDTQYF. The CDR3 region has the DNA TGTGCCAGCAGTCCGCTGACAGGCACAGATACGCAGTATTTT.

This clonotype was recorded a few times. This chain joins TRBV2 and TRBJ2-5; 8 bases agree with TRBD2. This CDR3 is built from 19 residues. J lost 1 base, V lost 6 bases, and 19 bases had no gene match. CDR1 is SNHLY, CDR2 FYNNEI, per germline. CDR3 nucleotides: TGTGCCAGCAGAAACATTCGGGGAGCGGGAGTCACCACCCAAGAGACCCAGTACTTC. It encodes CASRNIRGAGVTTQETQYF. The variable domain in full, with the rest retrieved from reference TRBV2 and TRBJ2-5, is EPEVTQTPSHQVTQMGQEVILRCVPISNHLYFYWYRQILGQKVEFLVSFYNNEISEKSEIFDDQFSVERPDGSNFTLKIRSTKLEDSAMYFCASRNIRGAGVTTQETQYFGPGTRLLVL.

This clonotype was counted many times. The CDR3 sequence is CASSLAMGVAQETQYF. Written as DNA, the CDR3 is TGTGCCAGCAGCTTAGCGATGGGGGTAGCCCAAGAGACCCAGTACTTC. The V and J genes are TRBV7-2 and TRBJ2-5, with D possibly being TRBD1 or TRBD2 (5 bases each). The ends were cut back, 0 bases at V and 1 base at J, with 12 bases in the middle. This CDR3 contains 16 residues. CDR1 is SGHTA and CDR2 is FQGNSA in the germline V gene.

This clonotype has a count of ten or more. This CDR3 is CSAAGLVNTEQFF. In DNA, the CDR3 is TGCAGTGCCGCCGGACTAGTTAACACTGAGCAGTTCTTC. V and J are TRBV20-1 and TRBJ2-1, with 7 bases identical to TRBD2. V shed 6 bases, J shed 9 bases, and the junction held 11 bases outside the gene matches. This CDR3 has 13 amino acids. Germline CDR1 reads DFQATT; CDR2 reads SNEGSKA (reference sequence).

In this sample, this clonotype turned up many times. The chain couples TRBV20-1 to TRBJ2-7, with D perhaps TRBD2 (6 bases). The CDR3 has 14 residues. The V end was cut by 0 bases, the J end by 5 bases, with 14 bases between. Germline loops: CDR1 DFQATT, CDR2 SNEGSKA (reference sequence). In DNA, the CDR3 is TGCAGTGCTAGAGAAAGACCTAGCGCCGACGAGCAGTACTTC. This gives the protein CSARERPSADEQYF.

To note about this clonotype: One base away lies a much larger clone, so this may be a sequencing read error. Here the CDR3 DNA reads TGCAGCGTTGTCCTGGGAAGTGAGCAGTACTTC. This sequence encodes CSVVLGSEQYF. The V call is TRBV29-1, the J call TRBJ2-4; D uncertain. Germline CDR1 SQVTM, CDR2 ANQGSEA. Trimming removed 4 bases at V and 13 bases at J, with 14 bases between. This CDR3 has 11 amino acids.

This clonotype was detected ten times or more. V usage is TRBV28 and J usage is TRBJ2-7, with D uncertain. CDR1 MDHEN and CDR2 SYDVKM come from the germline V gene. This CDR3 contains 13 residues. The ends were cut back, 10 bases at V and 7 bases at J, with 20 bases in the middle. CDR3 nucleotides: TGTGCCACGTCAAGAGAACGGTCTCGAGAGCAGTACTTC. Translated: CATSRERSREQYF. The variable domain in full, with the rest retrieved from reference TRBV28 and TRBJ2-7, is DVKVTQSSRYLVKRTGEKVFLECVQDMDHENMFWYRQDPGLGLRLIYFSYDVKMKEKGDIPEGYSVSREKKERFSLILESASTNQTSMYLCATSRERSREQYFGPGTRLTVT.

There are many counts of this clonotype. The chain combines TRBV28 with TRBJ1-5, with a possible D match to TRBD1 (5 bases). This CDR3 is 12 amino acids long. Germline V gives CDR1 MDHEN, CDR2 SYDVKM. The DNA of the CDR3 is TGTGCTGGGAGGCGGGGGGACCAGCCCCAGCATTTT. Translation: CAGRRGDQPQHF.

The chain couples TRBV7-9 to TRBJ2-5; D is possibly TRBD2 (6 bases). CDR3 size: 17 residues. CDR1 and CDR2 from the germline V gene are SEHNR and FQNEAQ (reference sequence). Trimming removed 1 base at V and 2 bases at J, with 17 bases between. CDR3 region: CASSLGGAEGPQETQYF. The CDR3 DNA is TGTGCCAGCAGCTTAGGTGGAGCGGAGGGCCCGCAAGAGACCCAGTACTTC. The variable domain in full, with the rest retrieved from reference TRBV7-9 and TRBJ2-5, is DTGVSQNPRHKITKRGQNVTFRCDPISEHNRLYWYRQTLGQGPEFLTYFQNEAQLEKSRLLSDRFSAERPKGSFSTLEIQRTEQGDSAMYLCASSLGGAEGPQETQYFGPGTRLLVL.

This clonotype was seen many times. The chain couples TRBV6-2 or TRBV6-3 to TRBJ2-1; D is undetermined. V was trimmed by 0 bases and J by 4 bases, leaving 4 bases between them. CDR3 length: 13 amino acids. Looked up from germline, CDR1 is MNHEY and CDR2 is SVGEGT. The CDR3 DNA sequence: TGTGCCAGCAGTTACTCGGGATACAATGAGCAGTTCTTC. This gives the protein CASSYSGYNEQFF.

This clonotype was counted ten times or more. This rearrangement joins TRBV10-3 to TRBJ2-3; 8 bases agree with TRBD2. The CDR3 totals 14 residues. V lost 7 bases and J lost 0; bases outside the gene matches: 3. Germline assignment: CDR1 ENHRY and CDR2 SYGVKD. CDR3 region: CAIKASGSTDTQYF. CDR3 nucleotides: TGTGCCATCAAAGCTAGCGGGAGCACAGATACGCAGTATTTT.

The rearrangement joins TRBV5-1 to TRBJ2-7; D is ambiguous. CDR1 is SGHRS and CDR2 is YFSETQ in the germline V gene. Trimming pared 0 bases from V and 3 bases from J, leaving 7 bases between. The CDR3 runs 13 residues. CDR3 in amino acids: CASSLATNYEQYF. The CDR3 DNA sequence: TGCGCCAGCAGCTTGGCCACAAACTACGAGCAGTACTTC. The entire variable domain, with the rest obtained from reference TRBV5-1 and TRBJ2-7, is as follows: KAGVTQTPRYLIKTRGQQVTLSCSPISGHRSVSWYQQTPGQGLQFLFEYFSETQRNKGNFPGRFSGRQFSNSRSEMNVSTLELGDSALYLCASSLATNYEQYFGPGTRLTVT.

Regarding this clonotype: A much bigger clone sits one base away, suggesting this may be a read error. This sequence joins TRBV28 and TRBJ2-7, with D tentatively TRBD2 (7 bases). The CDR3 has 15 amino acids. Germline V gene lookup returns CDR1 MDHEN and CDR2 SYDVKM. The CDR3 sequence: CTSSLGGGATAEQYF. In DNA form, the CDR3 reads TGTACCAGCAGTTTAGGTGGGGGGGCGACCGCCGAGCAGTACTTC.

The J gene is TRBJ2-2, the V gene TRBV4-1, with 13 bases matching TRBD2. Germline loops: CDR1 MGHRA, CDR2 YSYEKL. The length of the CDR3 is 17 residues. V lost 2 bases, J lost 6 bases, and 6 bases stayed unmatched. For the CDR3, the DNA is TGCGCCAGCAGCCAAACTAGCGGGAGGGCCGGTGCCGGGGAGCTGTTTTTT. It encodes CASSQTSGRAGAGELFF.

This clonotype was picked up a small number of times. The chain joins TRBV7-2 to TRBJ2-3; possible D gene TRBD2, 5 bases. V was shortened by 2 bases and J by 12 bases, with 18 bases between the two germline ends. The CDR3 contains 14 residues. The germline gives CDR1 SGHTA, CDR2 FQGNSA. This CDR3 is CASSLTTGPRDQYF. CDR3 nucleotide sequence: TGTGCCAGCAGCTTAACGACCGGCCCCCGGGATCAGTATTTT.

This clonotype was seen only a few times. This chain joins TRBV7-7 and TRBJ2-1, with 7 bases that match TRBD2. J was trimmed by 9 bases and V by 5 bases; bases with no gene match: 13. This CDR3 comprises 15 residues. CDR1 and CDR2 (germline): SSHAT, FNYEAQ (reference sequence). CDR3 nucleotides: TGTGCCAGCAGCCAAGGGAGGGCCCACACCGGTGAGCAGTTCTTC. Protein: CASSQGRAHTGEQFF. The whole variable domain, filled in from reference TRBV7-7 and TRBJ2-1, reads GAGVSQSPRYKVTKRGQDVTLRCDPISSHATLYWYQQALGQGPEFLTYFNYEAQPDKSGLPSDRFSAERPEGSISTLTIQRTEQRDSAMYRCASSQGRAHTGEQFFGPGTRLTVL.

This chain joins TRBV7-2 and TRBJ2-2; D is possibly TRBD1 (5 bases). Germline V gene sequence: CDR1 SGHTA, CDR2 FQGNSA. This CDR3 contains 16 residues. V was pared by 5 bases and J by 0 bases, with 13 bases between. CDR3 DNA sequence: TGTGCCAGCAGCCCGAGGACATCCGCGAACACCGGGGAGCTGTTTTTT. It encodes CASSPRTSANTGELFF.

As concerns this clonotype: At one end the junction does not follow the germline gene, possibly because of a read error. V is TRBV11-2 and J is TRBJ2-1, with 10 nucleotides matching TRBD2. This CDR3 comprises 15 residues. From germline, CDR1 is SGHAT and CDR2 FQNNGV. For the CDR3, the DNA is TGTGCCAGCCTTACTAGCGGGATCTCCTACAATGAGCAGTTCTTT. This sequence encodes CASLTSGISYNEQFF.

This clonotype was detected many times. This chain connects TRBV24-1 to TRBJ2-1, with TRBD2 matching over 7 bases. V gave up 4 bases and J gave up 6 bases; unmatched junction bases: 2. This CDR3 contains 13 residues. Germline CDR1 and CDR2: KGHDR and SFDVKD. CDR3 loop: CATSEQRGNEQFF. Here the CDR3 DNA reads TGTGCCACCAGTGAGCAGCGGGGCAATGAGCAGTTCTTC.

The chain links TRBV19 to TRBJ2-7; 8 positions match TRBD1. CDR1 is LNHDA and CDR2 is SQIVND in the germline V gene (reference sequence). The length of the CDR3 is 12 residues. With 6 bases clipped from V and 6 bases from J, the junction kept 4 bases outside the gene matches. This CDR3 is CASSQTGVEQYF. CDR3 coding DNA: TGTGCCAGTAGCCAGACAGGGGTCGAGCAGTACTTC.

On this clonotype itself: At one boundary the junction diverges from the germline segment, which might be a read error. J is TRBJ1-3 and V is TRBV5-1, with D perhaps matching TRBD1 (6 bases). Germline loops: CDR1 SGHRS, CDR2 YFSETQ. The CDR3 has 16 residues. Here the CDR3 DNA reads TGCGCCAGCAGCTTGGGGACAGAGGCAAGTGGAAAAACCATATATTTT. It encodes CASSLGTEASGKTIYF.

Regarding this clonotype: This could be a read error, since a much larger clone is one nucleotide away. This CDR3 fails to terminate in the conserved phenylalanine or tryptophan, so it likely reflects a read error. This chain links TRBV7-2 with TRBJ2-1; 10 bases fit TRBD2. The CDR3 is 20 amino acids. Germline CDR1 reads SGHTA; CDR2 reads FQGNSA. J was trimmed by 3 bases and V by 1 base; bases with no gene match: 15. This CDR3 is CASSLEESGRADVFYNEQFL. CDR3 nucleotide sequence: TGTGCCAGCAGCTTAGAAGAGAGCGGGAGGGCCGATGTTTTCTACAATGAGCAGTTCTTG.

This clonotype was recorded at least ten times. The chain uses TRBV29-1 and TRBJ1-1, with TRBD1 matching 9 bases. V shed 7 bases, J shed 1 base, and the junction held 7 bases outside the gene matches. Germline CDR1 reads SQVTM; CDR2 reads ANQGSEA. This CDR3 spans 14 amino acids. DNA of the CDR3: TGCAGCGGGGTCAAACAGGGGGCGAACACTGAAGCTTTCTTT. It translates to CSGVKQGANTEAFF.